Sequencing of this TCR beta chain was carried out in a study of blood T cells in healthy people across ages. In the study overall: Template switching picked up about one barcoded beta molecule for each two T cells. The study's findings and limits: The CMV status of each donor remained undetermined, and this could have confounded shifts in expanded clonotypes.

The length of the CDR3 is 18 residues. The germline CDR1 and CDR2 sequences are ENHRY and SYGVKD. Trimming pared 0 bases from V and 0 bases from J, leaving 15 bases between. In its sample, this clonotype was seen a few times. Its specificity is unknown. Alongside a J-beta primer mix, a sample-barcoded 5' primer served in a second PCR lasting roughly 7 to 11 cycles. Any given sample supplied a minimum of 3 million CDR3-containing paired-end reads. Each CDR3 protein gets one entry after TCRdb re-called the 5' RACE reads with MiXCR. Here the sample spans under 2 million distinct CDR3 sequences, about 35% being singletons. Each donor supplied ten milliliters of peripheral blood.

The chain couples TRBV10-3 to TRBJ1-5, with D possibly being TRBD1 (5 bases). What was sequenced was blood. This sequence originates from a woman in her 30s in good health. The CDR3 DNA reads TGTGCCATCAGTGAGTCGTGGGGCGGCAGTCATAGCAATCAGCCCCAGCATTTT. Protein: CAISESWGGSHSNQPQHF.